This T cell receptor (beta chain) was recovered during a study of CXCR3-negative and CXCR3-positive naive CD8 T cells. Carrying UMI labels, the TRB cDNA libraries were prepared through 5' RACE. TCRdb re-analyzed the 5' RACE reads; it lists each CDR3 protein once, without DNA. The table for this sample gives some 54,000 distinct CDR3 sequences. A note on this clonotype: Its target is unknown.

Germline CDR1 is SEHNR and CDR2 is FQNEAQ (reference sequence). This CDR3 spans 16 amino acids. Whole-study findings and limits: The study found more hydrophobic TRB CDR3s in CXCR3-positive naive cells than in CXCR3-negative naive cells. Upon cryopreservation, CXCR3 expression partially decreased, and most assays used fresh PBMCs.

The naive CD8+ gate required CD45RO-CCR7+CD27+CD95- phenotype. The sequenced sample consisted of naive CXCR3+ CD8+ T cells from blood. The subset denotes: CD45RO-CCR7+CD27+CD95- naive CD8+ T cells expressing CXCR3 (TNR3+). The chain is built from TRBV7-9 and TRBJ1-6. The source of this sequence is a human donor in good health. Some clones in this sample may be carry-over from other donors' samples. CDR3 loop: CASSPWPENNNSPLHF.